The 29 T cell receptor beta chains below were found in one sample sequenced in a study of blood T cell repertoires in COVID-19. Repertoires were generated with immunoSEQ multiplex PCR, while TCRdb's copy carries only in-frame clones and drops some. The sample has some 300,000 clones, roughly 90% seen once. Sequencing used peripheral blood. Every receptor here comes from a woman between 40 and 50 years old with COVID-19, enrolled during active disease.

The chain is built from TRBV9 and TRBJ2-3; D possibly corresponds to TRBD2 (6 bases). The CDR3 runs to 17 residues. Trimming left V 2 bases short and J 3 bases short, with 19 bases between. CDR1 and CDR2 (germline): SGDLS, YYNGEE. CDR3 sequence (DNA): TGTGCCAGCAGCGTCCCCTCCGGGGGAGGTTATACAGATACGCAGTATTTT. Protein product: CASSVPSGGGYTDTQYF.

V is TRBV28 and J is TRBJ1-5; maybe TRBD1 (5 bases). CDR1 and CDR2 (germline): MDHEN, SYDVKM. The V and J ends lost 6 bases and 4 bases respectively, with 10 bases between them. This CDR3 is built from 13 residues. CDR3 amino acids: CASRVKGNQPQHF. CDR3 DNA: TGTGCCAGCAGGGTTAAGGGGAATCAGCCCCAGCATTTT.

The J gene is TRBJ2-1, the V gene TRBV19, with D possibly matching TRBD1 (7 bases). CDR3 length: 15 amino acids. CDR1 is LNHDA and CDR2 is SQIVND in the germline V gene (reference sequence). Trimming removed 4 bases from V and 6 bases from J, with 16 bases in between. CDR3 coding DNA: TGTGCCAGTAGTAGCCAGGGGGGATTGATCAATGAGCAGTTCTTC. The encoded protein is CASSSQGGLINEQFF.

J is TRBJ1-1 and V is TRBV6-5; maybe TRBD1 (6 bases). CDR1 MNHEY and CDR2 SVGAGI come from the germline V gene. V was pared by 4 bases and J by 10 bases, with 10 bases between. This CDR3 region has 11 residues. The CDR3 loop reads CASSSGGAAFF. The CDR3 nucleotides read TGTGCCAGCAGTTCGGGGGGCGCAGCTTTCTTT.

J is TRBJ1-1 and V is TRBV11-1; no reliable D call. The CDR3 has 16 amino acids. CDR1 is SGHAT, CDR2 FQDESV, per germline (reference sequence). V was shortened by 4 bases and J by 3 bases, with 18 bases between the two germline ends. CDR3 in DNA: TGTGCCAGCAGCTCGGAGCATCCTAGGAGGGACACTGAAGCTTTCTTT. It specifies CASSSEHPRRDTEAFF.

The genes are TRBV5-5 and TRBJ1-6, with D possibly TRBD1 on 6 matching bases. V lost 6 bases, J lost 5 bases, and 15 bases lay in between. Germline CDR1 reads SGHKS; CDR2 reads YYEKEE (reference sequence). This CDR3 has 15 residues. In DNA, the CDR3 is TGTGCCAGCACCAATGATTGGACAGATAATTCACCCCTCCACTTT. This translates into CASTNDWTDNSPLHF.

The chain combines TRBV6-2 or TRBV6-3 with TRBJ1-4, with 7 bases that match TRBD1. The V and J ends lost 4 bases and 5 bases, in that order; junction bases with no gene match: 10. Germline V CDR1 and CDR2: MNHEY, SVGEGT. The length of the CDR3 is 16 residues. The CDR3 loop is CASSSLEGARNEKLFF. The CDR3 bases are TGTGCCAGCAGTTCCCTGGAGGGGGCACGGAATGAAAAACTGTTTTTT.

This sequence joins TRBV6-6 and TRBJ1-5; 7 bases line up with TRBD1. CDR1 is MNHNY and CDR2 is SVGAGI in the germline V gene (reference sequence). CDR3 length: 15 amino acids. V lost 5 bases, J lost 0 bases, and 4 bases stayed unmatched. For the CDR3, the DNA is TGTGCCAGCAGTAACCGGGACAGTAGCAATCAGCCCCAGCATTTT. As protein: CASSNRDSSNQPQHF.

This chain uses TRBV27 with TRBJ1-5; D not resolved. The CDR3 loop spans 13 amino acids. V lost 6 bases, J lost 7 bases, and 13 bases lay in between. Germline CDR1 is MNHEY and CDR2 is SMNVEV (reference sequence). CDR3 nucleotide sequence: TGTGCCAGCAGGCCCGAATTGAGGCAGCCCCAGCATTTT. Translation: CASRPELRQPQHF.

The chain recombines TRBV4-1 with TRBJ2-7, with 7 positions matching TRBD1. The junction had 8 bases not matched to a gene; V was cut back by 3 bases and J by 3 bases. Germline values: CDR1 MGHRA, CDR2 YSYEKL. This CDR3 has 15 residues. The CDR3 bases are TGCGCCAGCAGCCACCGGGACAGTGTAGGCTACGAGCAGTACTTC. Its protein is CASSHRDSVGYEQYF.

This clone has just one count. V usage is TRBV5-1 and J usage is TRBJ1-2, with D possibly matching TRBD1 (5 bases). The length of the CDR3 is 16 residues. The germline V gene encodes CDR1 SGHRS and CDR2 YFSETQ. With 0 bases removed from V and 1 base from J, the gap between germline ends came to 13 bases. This CDR3 reads CASSLAQGGINYGYTF. CDR3 DNA sequence: TGCGCCAGCAGCTTGGCGCAGGGAGGGATTAACTATGGCTACACCTTC.

This rearrangement joins TRBV9 to TRBJ2-2; possibly TRBD1 for D (6 bases). Germline V lookup: CDR1 SGDLS, CDR2 YYNGEE. The CDR3 totals 14 residues. The V and J ends lost 3 bases and 4 bases respectively, with 10 bases between them. The CDR3 DNA sequence: TGTGCCAGCAGCGAGGACAGACCCACCGGGGAGCTGTTTTTT. It translates to CASSEDRPTGELFF.

The CDR3 DNA is TGTGCCAGCAGTCTAACAGGATTCTCCTACGAGCAGTACTTC. It encodes CASSLTGFSYEQYF. This chain joins TRBV28 and TRBJ2-7, with D tentatively TRBD1 (5 bases). CDR3 length: 14 residues. Germline V gene lookup returns CDR1 MDHEN and CDR2 SYDVKM. With 5 bases removed from V and 0 bases from J, the gap between germline ends came to 11 bases.

This clone appeared a single time. The chain has TRBV7-8 and TRBJ1-1, with 8 bases matching TRBD1. V lost 2 bases and J lost 1; bases outside the gene matches: 12. The germline gives CDR1 SGHVS, CDR2 FQNEAQ. The CDR3 consists of 18 residues. CDR3 sequence (DNA): TGTGCCAGCAGCTTAATCACAGGGGGATCGAAGACGAACACTGAAGCTTTCTTT. Its translation: CASSLITGGSKTNTEAFF.

This sequence joins TRBV3-1 (or the pseudogene TRBV3-2) and TRBJ1-2; 7 bases match TRBD1. The length of the CDR3 is 15 residues. Germline V lookup: CDR1 LGHDT, CDR2 YNNKEL (reference sequence). The V segment lost 0 bases and the J segment 5 bases; nucleotides outside the gene matches: 6. The DNA for the CDR3 is TGTGCCAGCAGCCAAGAAGGGGGCGCCGGGTATGGCTACACCTTC. This translates into CASSQEGGAGYGYTF.

The CDR3 sequence is CASSHPNTPRGQNTEAFF. CDR3 in DNA: TGTGCCAGCAGCCACCCTAACACCCCGCGAGGGCAGAACACTGAAGCTTTCTTT. This chain uses TRBV4-2 with TRBJ1-1, with D uncertain. The CDR3 is 18 residues long. The germline V gene encodes CDR1 LGHNA and CDR2 YNFKEQ. Between the trimmed V and J ends, which lost 3 bases and 1 base, there was a span of 21 bases.

The chain links TRBV27 to TRBJ2-7, with a tentative D call TRBD2 (6 bases). Trimming pared 5 bases from V and 3 bases from J, leaving 17 bases between. CDR3 length: 15 amino acids. Germline CDR1 is MNHEY and CDR2 is SMNVEV (reference sequence). CDR3 bases: TGTGCCAGCAGTCCCGGTGGGGGGAGGCACTACGAGCAGTACTTC. Translation gives CASSPGGGRHYEQYF.

The CDR3 region has the DNA TGCGCCAGCAGCCAAGACGCAAGGGGCCGGGGCACAGATACGCAGTATTTT. This encodes CASSQDARGRGTDTQYF. The chain carries TRBV4-3 and TRBJ2-3; possibly TRBD1 for D (5 bases). Trimming stripped 0 bases from V and 1 base from J, with 14 bases between. The germline gives CDR1 LGHNA, CDR2 YSLEER. CDR3 length: 17 residues.

V and J are TRBV30 and TRBJ1-6; possible D gene TRBD1, 6 bases. Trimming cost V 3 bases and J 4 bases, with 10 bases left between them. Germline lookup yields CDR1 GTSNPN and CDR2 SVGIG (reference sequence). The CDR3 length is 14 residues. The CDR3 protein is CAWRGGDYNSPLHF. The CDR3 coding sequence is TGTGCCTGGAGAGGGGGAGATTATAATTCACCCCTCCACTTT.

This sequence joins TRBV10-3 and TRBJ2-2; TRBD1 might be the D (7 bases). The ends were cut back, 8 bases at V and 3 bases at J, with 16 bases in the middle. This CDR3 contains 15 residues. In germline, CDR1 is ENHRY, CDR2 SYGVKD. The CDR3 here is CAIGVAGGYTGELFF. CDR3 nucleotides: TGTGCCATCGGTGTGGCAGGGGGGTACACCGGGGAGCTGTTTTTT.

The chain joins TRBV19 to TRBJ1-2, with TRBD1 as a possible D gene (6 bases). CDR1 LNHDA and CDR2 SQIVND come from the germline V gene (reference sequence). The V and J ends lost 6 bases and 0 bases respectively, with 8 bases between them. The CDR3 extends over 13 amino acids. CDR3 sequence reads: CASSWTANYGYTF. The CDR3, as DNA: TGTGCCAGTAGCTGGACAGCTAACTATGGCTACACCTTC. Looking up the rest from reference TRBV19 and TRBJ1-2 gives the full variable domain: DGGITQSPKYLFRKEGQNVTLSCEQNLNHDAMYWYRQDPGQGLRLIYYSQIVNDFQKGDIAEGYSVSREKKESFPLTVTSAQKNPTAFYLCASSWTANYGYTFGSGTRLTVV.

The chain couples TRBV7-9 to TRBJ1-2; D possibly corresponds to TRBD1 (6 bases). The CDR3 is 16 residues long. Germline loops: CDR1 SEHNR, CDR2 FQNEAQ (reference sequence). Trimming removed 7 bases from V and 3 bases from J, with 21 bases in between. The CDR3 protein is CASTPYNAGAHYGYTF. The CDR3 region has the DNA TGTGCCAGCACCCCTTATAACGCAGGGGCACACTATGGCTACACCTTC.

This sequence joins TRBV6-5 and TRBJ2-1; TRBD2 agrees at 12 bases. From germline, CDR1 is MNHEY and CDR2 SVGAGI. The V gene end was trimmed by 6 bases and the J gene end by 9 bases; junction bases not matched to a gene: 6. The CDR3 extends over 14 amino acids. CDR3 amino acids: CASRPSGGAGEQFF. DNA of the CDR3: TGTGCCAGCAGGCCTAGCGGGGGGGCCGGTGAGCAGTTCTTC.

This chain connects TRBV30 to TRBJ1-2, with 7 bases identical to TRBD1. Trimming removed 0 bases from V and 8 bases from J; junction bases left unmatched: 6. Germline lookup yields CDR1 GTSNPN and CDR2 SVGIG (reference sequence). This CDR3 region has 13 residues. In DNA, the CDR3 is TGTGCCTGGAGTGTACTAGGGGGCGCGGGCTACACCTTC. Protein: CAWSVLGGAGYTF.

A single count supports this clone. This chain's CDR3 is CASRLDNYNEQFF. The CDR3 coding sequence is TGTGCCAGCAGACTGGACAACTACAATGAGCAGTTCTTC. The chain carries TRBV5-8 and TRBJ2-1, with D possibly matching TRBD1 (5 bases). Germline CDR1 and CDR2: SGHTS and YDEGEE. Trimming pared 5 bases from V and 3 bases from J, leaving 9 bases between. The CDR3 consists of 13 residues.

This rearrangement joins TRBV6-5 to TRBJ2-3; 10 positions agree with TRBD2. CDR3 length: 15 amino acids. J lost 0 bases, V lost 4 bases, and 1 base had no gene match. Per the germline V gene, CDR1 is MNHEY and CDR2 is SVGAGI. The CDR3 sequence is CASSWTSGSTDTQYF. The CDR3 nucleotides are TGTGCCAGCAGTTGGACTAGCGGTAGCACAGATACGCAGTATTTT.

V is TRBV4-1 and J is TRBJ2-3, with 11 bases identical to TRBD2. Germline-derived CDR1 and CDR2 are MGHRA and YSYEKL. Trimming removed 1 base from V and 7 bases from J; junction bases left unmatched: 7. The CDR3 is made up of 16 amino acids. This chain's CDR3 is CASSQVTSGSRHTQYF. CDR3 nucleotides: TGCGCCAGCAGCCAAGTAACTAGCGGGAGTAGACATACGCAGTATTTT.

V and J are TRBV7-9 and TRBJ2-6; 7 nucleotides line up with TRBD2. Germline trimming cut 5 bases from V and 0 bases from J; bases unmatched to any gene: 10. This CDR3 has 18 amino acids. Germline V gene sequence: CDR1 SEHNR, CDR2 FQNEAQ (reference sequence). CDR3 residues: CASSDVGGVGSGANVLTF. CDR3 in DNA: TGTGCCAGCAGCGACGTTGGGGGGGTCGGCTCTGGGGCCAACGTCCTGACTTTC.

The V and J genes are TRBV28 and TRBJ2-4; perhaps TRBD1 as D (5 bases). The CDR3 spans 18 residues. From germline, CDR1 is MDHEN and CDR2 SYDVKM. Between the trimmed V and J ends, which lost 2 bases and 5 bases, there was a span of 22 bases. CDR3 bases: TGTGCCAGCAGTTTACCTTTCAGGACACCCCGAGAAGAAAACATTCAGTACTTC. Translation: CASSLPFRTPREENIQYF.